These 24 T cell receptor beta chains were all obtained from the same sample, sequenced in a study of beta chain features in type 1 diabetes. Expressed TCRB transcripts were sequenced, since all the RNA that had been isolated was reverse transcribed. The protocol was immunoSEQ multiplex PCR, while the TCRdb copy is restricted to in-frame clones and leaves out a portion. The repertoire has some 280,000 clones, 14% of them found once; the top ten carry 0.015% to 0.02%. The antigens of these receptors remain unknown. Notes on the study in general: Moderate yet significant TCRB CDR3 shortening was seen in Type 1 diabetes patients in all four CD4+ subsets.

Material: naive CD4+ T cells from blood. The receptors were gathered from a man younger than 40 with type 1 diabetes.

The J gene is TRBJ2-5, the V gene TRBV7-3, with TRBD1 as a possible D gene (6 bases). From germline, CDR1 is SGHTA and CDR2 FQGTGA. The CDR3 length is 15 residues. The V gene lost 4 bases and the J gene lost 1 base, with 13 bases spanning the gap. CDR3 DNA: TGTGCCAGCAGCTCCCAAACAGGGTCCCAAGAGACCCAGTACTTC. Amino acids: CASSSQTGSQETQYF.

The chain combines TRBV5-4 with TRBJ2-5; maybe TRBD1 (6 bases). The CDR3 runs 13 residues. With 1 base removed from V and 5 bases from J, the gap between germline ends came to 9 bases. The germline CDR1 and CDR2 sequences are SGHNT and YYREEE (reference sequence). The CDR3 DNA is TGTGCCAGCAGCTTGTATCAGGGGGAGACCCAGTACTTC. This encodes CASSLYQGETQYF.

V gene TRBV19 combines with J gene TRBJ2-7; D is possibly TRBD1 (6 bases). The V gene's germline CDR1 is LNHDA and CDR2 SQIVND (reference sequence). V was trimmed by 4 bases and J by 0 bases, leaving 16 bases between them. This CDR3 region has 16 residues. In DNA form, the CDR3 reads TGTGCCAGTAGTACCCACCGGGACACCCACTCCTACGAGCAGTACTTC. The encoded protein is CASSTHRDTHSYEQYF.

The rearrangement uses TRBV25-1 and TRBJ1-1; tentative D call: TRBD1 (6 bases). Germline CDR1 reads MGHDK; CDR2 reads SYGVNS. V dropped 4 bases and J dropped 5 bases, with 17 bases sitting between them. The CDR3 length is 15 residues. CDR3 protein: CASSVSGQGSTEAFF. The CDR3 DNA sequence: TGTGCCAGCAGTGTGAGTGGTCAGGGGTCGACTGAAGCTTTCTTT.

The chain uses TRBV6-6 and TRBJ2-1; D might be TRBD1 (6 bases). The CDR3 runs 13 residues. Germline-derived CDR1 and CDR2 are MNHNY and SVGAGI (reference sequence). The V and J ends lost 5 bases and 5 bases respectively, with 10 bases between them. The CDR3 sequence: CASSGDTHNEQFF. The CDR3 nucleotides read TGTGCCAGCAGTGGGGACACCCACAATGAGCAGTTCTTC.

In nucleotides, the CDR3 is TGTGCCAGCAGTGTCGTACGTGACGGAGGTGAAGCTTTCTTT. Protein: CASSVVRDGGEAFF. V usage is TRBV2 and J usage is TRBJ1-1; D remains unclear. The CDR3 extends over 14 amino acids. CDR1 is SNHLY and CDR2 is FYNNEI in the germline V gene. The germline V and J ends were trimmed by 4 bases and 7 bases, with 16 bases remaining between them.

There are a few counts of this clone. The J gene is TRBJ2-3, the V gene TRBV15, with 11 bases lining up with TRBD2. The V gene's germline CDR1 is LNHNV and CDR2 YYDKDF (reference sequence). With V trimmed by 2 bases and J by 7 bases, 5 bases remained unmatched. This CDR3 spans 15 amino acids. The CDR3 here is CATSRLAGGVNTQYF. CDR3 coding DNA: TGTGCCACCAGCAGACTAGCGGGAGGAGTGAATACGCAGTATTTT.

The gene calls are TRBV7-2 and TRBJ2-7; 7 nucleotides align to TRBD1. Germline CDR1 SGHTA, CDR2 FQGNSA. The trim removed 1 base at V and 4 bases at J, leaving 7 bases unmatched. This CDR3 is 15 amino acids long. CDR3 coding DNA: TGTGCCAGCAGCTTAGTAAGAGGGGGCGGGTACGAGCAGTACTTC. It codes for CASSLVRGGGYEQYF.

This clone has only a few counts. The gene calls are TRBV28 and TRBJ1-4; 10 nucleotides align to TRBD1. V shed 4 bases and J 8 bases; nucleotides not matched to a gene: 13. Germline values: CDR1 MDHEN, CDR2 SYDVKM. The CDR3 extends over 17 amino acids. This CDR3 reads CASSSPGQGPPGEKLFF. CDR3 nucleotides: TGTGCCAGCAGTTCCCCGGGACAGGGGCCTCCGGGCGAAAAACTGTTTTTT.

This clone was detected a few times. The chain combines TRBV10-3 with TRBJ2-4; 15 nucleotides match TRBD2. Losses at the gene ends were 11 bases for V and 4 bases for J; bases not matched to a gene: 15. The CDR3 is 18 amino acids. Germline CDR1 and CDR2: ENHRY and SYGVKD. CDR3 coding DNA: TGTGCCGTCCCGCGGGGGGGACTAGCGGGAGGAGGTAAAAACATTCAGTACTTC. It specifies CAVPRGGLAGGGKNIQYF.

This chain links TRBV6-5 with TRBJ1-5, with D perhaps TRBD1 (5 bases). This CDR3 contains 13 residues. In germline, CDR1 is MNHEY, CDR2 SVGAGI. V lost 7 bases and J lost 11, with 18 bases in between. The CDR3 DNA reads as TGTGCCAGCAAGAGAGGACATGGTGAGGCCCAGCATTTT. It yields the protein CASKRGHGEAQHF.

J is TRBJ1-2 and V is TRBV2; perhaps TRBD1 as D (6 bases). This CDR3 is built from 13 residues. V lost 6 bases and J 2 bases, leaving 10 bases between the germline ends. Germline V gene data show CDR1 as SNHLY and CDR2 as FYNNEI. CDR3 sequence: CASRQGRNYGYTF. DNA of the CDR3: TGTGCCAGCAGACAGGGTAGAAACTATGGCTACACCTTC.

The sample holds a few counts of this clone. The chain joins TRBV4-2 to TRBJ2-1; 7 positions agree with TRBD2. The CDR3 consists of 16 residues. Germline-derived CDR1 and CDR2 are LGHNA and YNFKEQ. Germline trimming cut 4 bases from V and 2 bases from J; bases unmatched to any gene: 8. The CDR3 loop reads CASSPTGGLTYNEQFF. The CDR3 DNA follows: TGTGCCAGCAGCCCCACGGGGGGACTTACCTACAATGAGCAGTTCTTC.

This clone was seen only a few times. The CDR3 nucleotides read TGTGCCAGCAGTTACAGCAGGGCGCGGAACACTGAAGCTTTCTTT. This encodes CASSYSRARNTEAFF. This chain links TRBV6-5 with TRBJ1-1, with D possibly matching TRBD1 (5 bases). Trimming took 2 bases from V and 1 from J, leaving 11 bases between them. CDR3 length equals 15 residues. From germline, CDR1 is MNHEY and CDR2 SVGAGI.

V usage is TRBV28 and J usage is TRBJ2-7; 12 nucleotides line up with TRBD2. The CDR3 runs to 14 residues. In germline, CDR1 is MDHEN, CDR2 SYDVKM. V shed 6 bases and J 3 bases; nucleotides not matched to a gene: 3. The CDR3 protein is CASSRLAGDYEQYF. The DNA for the CDR3 is TGTGCCAGCAGCCGACTAGCGGGAGACTACGAGCAGTACTTC.

This chain's CDR3 is CASSLGLSWGTSAEQYF. CDR3 nucleotide sequence: TGCGCCAGCAGCTTGGGTCTTTCCTGGGGGACTAGCGCCGAGCAGTACTTC. This chain joins TRBV5-1 and TRBJ2-7; 10 bases agree with TRBD2. This CDR3 is 17 amino acids long. V dropped 0 bases and J dropped 6; count of bases not matched to a gene: 12. Germline assignment: CDR1 SGHRS and CDR2 YFSETQ. The entire variable domain, with the rest obtained from reference TRBV5-1 and TRBJ2-7, is as follows: KAGVTQTPRYLIKTRGQQVTLSCSPISGHRSVSWYQQTPGQGLQFLFEYFSETQRNKGNFPGRFSGRQFSNSRSEMNVSTLELGDSALYLCASSLGLSWGTSAEQYFGPGTRLTVT.

CDR3 nucleotide sequence: TGTGCCAGCAGTGAAGCACGGGGGTTAGACAATCAGCCCCAGCATTTT. It encodes CASSEARGLDNQPQHF. The V call is TRBV2, the J call TRBJ1-5; a possible D gene is TRBD1 (5 bases). Germline lookup yields CDR1 SNHLY and CDR2 FYNNEI. V was pared by 0 bases and J by 3 bases, with 12 bases between. The CDR3 loop spans 16 amino acids.

This clone has only a few counts. The CDR3 loop is CASSWAREGTYEQYF. In nucleotides, the CDR3 is TGCGCCAGCAGCTGGGCGCGGGAGGGCACCTACGAGCAGTACTTC. The chain couples TRBV5-1 to TRBJ2-7; TRBD2 agrees at 9 bases. Germline CDR1 is SGHRS and CDR2 is YFSETQ. V lost 3 bases to trimming and J lost 2 bases; unmatched junction nucleotides: 6. This CDR3 has 15 amino acids. The full variable domain, rest sourced from reference TRBV5-1 and TRBJ2-7, is KAGVTQTPRYLIKTRGQQVTLSCSPISGHRSVSWYQQTPGQGLQFLFEYFSETQRNKGNFPGRFSGRQFSNSRSEMNVSTLELGDSALYLCASSWAREGTYEQYFGPGTRLTVT.

This sequence joins TRBV4-2 and TRBJ1-4; 9 bases map to TRBD1. Unmatched junction bases numbered 13, after V lost 0 bases and J lost 8 bases. The CDR3 length is 18 residues. Germline V gene lookup returns CDR1 LGHNA and CDR2 YNFKEQ. The CDR3 is CASSQEVLRGQGREKLFF. CDR3 in DNA: TGTGCCAGCAGCCAAGAGGTCTTGAGGGGACAGGGTCGAGAAAAACTGTTTTTT.

The genes are TRBV6-6 and TRBJ2-5; the D gene is possibly TRBD1 (5 bases). Germline lookup yields CDR1 MNHNY and CDR2 SVGAGI (reference sequence). The CDR3 contains 13 residues. With 6 bases removed from V and 0 bases from J, the gap between germline ends came to 8 bases. The CDR3, as DNA: TGTGCCAGCAGCAACAGGTACCAAGAGACCCAGTACTTC. Residues: CASSNRYQETQYF.

This clone occurred a few times. This sequence joins TRBV18 and TRBJ2-1, with D hard to call. The germline V and J ends were trimmed by 6 bases and 8 bases, with 11 bases remaining between them. The CDR3 is made up of 12 amino acids. The germline gives CDR1 KGHSH, CDR2 LQKENI. CDR3 protein: CASSPITDEQFF. Written as DNA, the CDR3 is TGTGCCAGCTCCCCTATAACCGATGAGCAGTTCTTC.

J is TRBJ1-2 and V is TRBV5-1, with D unclear. The CDR3 runs to 17 residues. Trimming removed 0 bases at V and 0 bases at J, with 15 bases between. Germline V gene lookup returns CDR1 SGHRS and CDR2 YFSETQ. The CDR3 region has the DNA TGCGCCAGCAGCTTGGCCACGGGTGTTACGTCTAACTATGGCTACACCTTC. This sequence encodes CASSLATGVTSNYGYTF.

The chain links TRBV2 to TRBJ1-2, with TRBD1 matching 9 bases. The CDR3 totals 14 residues. V shed 2 bases and J 5 bases; nucleotides not matched to a gene: 3. Germline V CDR1 and CDR2: SNHLY, FYNNEI. CDR3 residues: CASSELGQGYGYTF. The CDR3 nucleotides are TGTGCCAGCAGTGAATTGGGACAGGGTTATGGCTACACCTTC.

V is TRBV5-4 and J is TRBJ2-1; D is undetermined. The germline CDR1 and CDR2 sequences are SGHNT and YYREEE (reference sequence). The CDR3 has 14 residues. The V end was cut by 1 base, the J end by 7 bases, with 12 bases between. The CDR3 DNA sequence: TGTGCCAGCAGCTTGACGGGTTTAAGGAATGAGCAGTTCTTC. Amino acid sequence: CASSLTGLRNEQFF.